Listed here are 5 T cell receptor beta chains from one sample, sequenced in a study of spatial heterogeneity in lung cancer. TCRdb re-called the 5' RACE reads with MiXCR, one entry per CDR3 protein. This sample has 55,000 to 75,000 distinct CDR3 sequences, with about 8.2% found just once. Time point of the sample: blood at routine non-recurrence follow-up after resection. The specimen comprised PBMCs, sampled at follow-up. The receptors originated from a female donor with early-stage non-small cell lung cancer.

The V call is TRBV19, the J call TRBJ2-1, with 9 bases lining up with TRBD2. The length of the CDR3 is 19 residues. J lost 3 bases, V lost 10 bases, and 22 bases had no gene match. The germline V gene encodes CDR1 LNHDA and CDR2 SQIVND (reference sequence). CDR3 sequence reads: CATTPRRWASGVNYNEQFF. The DNA of the CDR3 is TGTGCCACTACCCCCAGGAGGTGGGCTAGCGGGGTAAACTACAATGAGCAGTTCTTC. Full variable domain (remainder filled in from reference TRBV19 and TRBJ2-1): DGGITQSPKYLFRKEGQNVTLSCEQNLNHDAMYWYRQDPGQGLRLIYYSQIVNDFQKGDIAEGYSVSREKKESFPLTVTSAQKNPTAFYLCATTPRRWASGVNYNEQFFGPGTRLTVL.

Of note for this clonotype: A read error is possible here, since a much larger clone lies one base away. The chain uses TRBV5-1 and TRBJ2-2, with 8 nucleotides matching TRBD1. V gave up 2 bases and J gave up 7 bases; unmatched junction bases: 7. Germline V gene sequence: CDR1 SGHRS, CDR2 YFSETQ. The CDR3 covers 15 residues. This CDR3 is CASSLLTGDIGELFF. CDR3 nucleotides: TGCGCCAGCAGCTTACTGACAGGGGACATCGGGGAGCTGTTTTTT.

This clonotype has more than one count but fewer than ten. The CDR3 protein is CASSKTGSSTEAFF. The DNA for the CDR3 is TGTGCCAGCAGCAAGACAGGGTCGAGCACTGAAGCTTTCTTT. This chain connects TRBV7-6 to TRBJ1-1, with 7 bases aligning to TRBD1. The CDR3 has 14 amino acids. Germline loops: CDR1 SGHVS, CDR2 FNYEAQ. Unmatched junction bases numbered 7, after V lost 5 bases and J lost 4 bases. Together with reference TRBV7-6 and TRBJ1-1, the CDR3 gives the full variable domain: GAGVSQSPRYKVTKRGQDVALRCDPISGHVSLYWYRQALGQGPEFLTYFNYEAQQDKSGLPNDRFSAERPEGSISTLTIQRTEQRDSAMYRCASSKTGSSTEAFFGQGTRLTVV.

This clonotype was found many times. The chain employs TRBV5-1 and TRBJ2-1; D perhaps matches TRBD1 (5 bases). Trimming removed 0 bases from V and 5 bases from J, with 12 bases in between. CDR1 and CDR2 (germline): SGHRS, YFSETQ. This CDR3 contains 15 residues. As DNA, the CDR3 is TGCGCCAGCAGCTTGGAGGGGCGGAGCAACAATGAGCAGTTCTTC. Amino acids: CASSLEGRSNNEQFF.

This clonotype was seen ten or more times. The chain is built from TRBV4-2 and TRBJ2-5, with TRBD1 matching over 9 bases. The trim removed 6 bases at V and 6 bases at J, leaving 8 bases unmatched. The CDR3 covers 14 residues. The germline gives CDR1 LGHNA, CDR2 YNFKEQ. The CDR3 DNA follows: TGTGCCAGCAGTCAGGGGACAGGGCGGCAGACCCAGTACTTC. Translated: CASSQGTGRQTQYF.